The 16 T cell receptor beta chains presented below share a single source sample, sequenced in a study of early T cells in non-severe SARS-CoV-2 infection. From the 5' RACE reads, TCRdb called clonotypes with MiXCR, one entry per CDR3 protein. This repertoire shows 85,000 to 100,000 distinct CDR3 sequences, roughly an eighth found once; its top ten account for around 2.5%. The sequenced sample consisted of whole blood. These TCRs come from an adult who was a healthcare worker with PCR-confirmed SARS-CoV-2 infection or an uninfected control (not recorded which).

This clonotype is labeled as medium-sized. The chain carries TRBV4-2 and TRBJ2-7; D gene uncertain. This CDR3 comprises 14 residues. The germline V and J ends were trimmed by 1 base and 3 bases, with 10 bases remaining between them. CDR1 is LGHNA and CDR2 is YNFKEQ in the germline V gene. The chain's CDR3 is CASSQVKGSYEQYF. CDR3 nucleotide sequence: TGTGCCAGCAGCCAAGTGAAGGGAAGCTACGAGCAGTACTTC.

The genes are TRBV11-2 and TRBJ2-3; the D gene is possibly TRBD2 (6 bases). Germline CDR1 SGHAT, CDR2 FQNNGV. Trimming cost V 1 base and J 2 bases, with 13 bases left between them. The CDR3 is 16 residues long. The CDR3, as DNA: TGTGCCAGCAGCTTAGCCTGGGGGGTCTTCACAGATACGCAGTATTTT. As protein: CASSLAWGVFTDTQYF.

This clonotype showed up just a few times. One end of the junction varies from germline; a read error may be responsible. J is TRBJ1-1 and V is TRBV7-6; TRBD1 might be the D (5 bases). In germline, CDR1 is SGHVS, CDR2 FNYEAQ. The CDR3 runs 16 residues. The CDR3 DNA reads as TGTGCCAGCAGCCAGCGGGGGAGCAGGGAAAGCACTGAAGTTTTCTTT. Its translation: CASSQRGSRESTEVFF.

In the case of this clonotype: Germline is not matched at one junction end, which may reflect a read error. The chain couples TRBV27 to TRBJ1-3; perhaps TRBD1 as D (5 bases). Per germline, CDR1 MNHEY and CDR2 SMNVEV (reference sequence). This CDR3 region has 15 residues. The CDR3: CASSPMTDSGNTIYF. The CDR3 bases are TGTGCCAGCAGTCCCATGACAGACTCTGGAAACACCATATATTTC.

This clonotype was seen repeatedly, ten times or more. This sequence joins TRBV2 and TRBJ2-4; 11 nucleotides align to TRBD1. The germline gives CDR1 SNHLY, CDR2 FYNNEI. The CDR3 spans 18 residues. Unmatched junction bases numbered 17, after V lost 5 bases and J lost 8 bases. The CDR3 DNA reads TGTGCCAGCAGTTCCCCGGAGGGGACGGACAGGGGGCACGACATTCAGTACTTC. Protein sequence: CASSSPEGTDRGHDIQYF.

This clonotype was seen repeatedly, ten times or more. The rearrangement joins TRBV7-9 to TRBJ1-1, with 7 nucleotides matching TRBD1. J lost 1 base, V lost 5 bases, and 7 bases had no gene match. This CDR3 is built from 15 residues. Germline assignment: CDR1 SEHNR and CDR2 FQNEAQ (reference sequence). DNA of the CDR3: TGTGCCAGCAGCCAGGGACAGAGTACGAACACTGAAGCTTTCTTT. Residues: CASSQGQSTNTEAFF.

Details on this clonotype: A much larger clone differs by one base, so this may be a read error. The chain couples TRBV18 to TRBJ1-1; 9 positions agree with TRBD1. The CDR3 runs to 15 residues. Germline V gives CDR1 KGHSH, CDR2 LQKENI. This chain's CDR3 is CASSLGTGLGTDAFF. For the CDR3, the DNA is TGTGCCAGCTCACTAGGGACAGGGTTAGGCACTGATGCTTTCTTT.

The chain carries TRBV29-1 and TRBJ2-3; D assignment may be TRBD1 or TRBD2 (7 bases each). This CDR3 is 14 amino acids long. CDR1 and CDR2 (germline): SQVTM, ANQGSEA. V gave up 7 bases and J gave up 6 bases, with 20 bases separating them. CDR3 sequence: CSAGSGEGADTQYF. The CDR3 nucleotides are TGCAGCGCTGGGAGCGGGGAGGGGGCGGATACGCAGTATTTT.

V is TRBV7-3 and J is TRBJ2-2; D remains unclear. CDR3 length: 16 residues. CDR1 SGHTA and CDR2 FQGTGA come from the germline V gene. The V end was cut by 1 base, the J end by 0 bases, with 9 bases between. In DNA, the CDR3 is TGTGCCAGCAGCTTAAACAGCCTCGCGAACACCGGGGAGCTGTTTTTT. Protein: CASSLNSLANTGELFF.

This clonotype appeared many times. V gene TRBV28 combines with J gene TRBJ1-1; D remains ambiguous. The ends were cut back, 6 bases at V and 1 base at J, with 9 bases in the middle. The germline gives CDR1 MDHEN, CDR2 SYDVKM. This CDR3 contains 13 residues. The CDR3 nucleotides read TGTGCCAGCAGCCTTTGGCCGAACACTGAAGCTTTCTTT. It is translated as CASSLWPNTEAFF.

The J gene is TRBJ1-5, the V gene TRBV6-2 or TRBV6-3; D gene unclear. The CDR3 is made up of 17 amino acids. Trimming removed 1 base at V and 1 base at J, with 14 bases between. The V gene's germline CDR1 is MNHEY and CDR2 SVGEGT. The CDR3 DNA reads TGTGCCAGCAGTTACTGGTCAGCATCGATAAGCAATCAGCCCCAGCATTTT. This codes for CASSYWSASISNQPQHF.

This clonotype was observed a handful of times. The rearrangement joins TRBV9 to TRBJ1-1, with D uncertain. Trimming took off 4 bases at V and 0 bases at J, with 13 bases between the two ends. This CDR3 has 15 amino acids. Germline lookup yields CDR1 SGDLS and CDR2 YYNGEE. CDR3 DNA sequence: TGTGCCAGCAGCATCTGGACGGGTATGAACACTGAAGCTTTCTTT. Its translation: CASSIWTGMNTEAFF.

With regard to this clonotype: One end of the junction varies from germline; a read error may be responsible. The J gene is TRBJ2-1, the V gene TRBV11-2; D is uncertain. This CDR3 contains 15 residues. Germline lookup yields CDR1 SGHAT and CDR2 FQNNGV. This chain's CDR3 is CVSSLGPLAYNEQFF. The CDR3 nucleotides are TGTGTCAGCAGCTTAGGACCCTTGGCCTACAATGAGCAGTTCTTC.

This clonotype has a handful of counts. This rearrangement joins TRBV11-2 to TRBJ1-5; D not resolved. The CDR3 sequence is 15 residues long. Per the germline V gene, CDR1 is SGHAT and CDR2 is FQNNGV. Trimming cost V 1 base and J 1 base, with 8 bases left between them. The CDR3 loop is CASSLGGSSNQPQHF. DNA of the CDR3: TGTGCCAGCAGCTTAGGAGGGTCGAGCAATCAGCCCCAGCATTTT.

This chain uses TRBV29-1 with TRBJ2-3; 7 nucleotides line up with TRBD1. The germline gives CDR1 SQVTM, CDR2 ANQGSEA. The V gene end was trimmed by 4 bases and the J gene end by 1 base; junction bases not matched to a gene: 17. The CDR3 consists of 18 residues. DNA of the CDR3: TGCAGCGTTGTATCTTTGTTCAAGGGAACAGGGGGCACAGATACGCAGTATTTT. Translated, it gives CSVVSLFKGTGGTDTQYF.

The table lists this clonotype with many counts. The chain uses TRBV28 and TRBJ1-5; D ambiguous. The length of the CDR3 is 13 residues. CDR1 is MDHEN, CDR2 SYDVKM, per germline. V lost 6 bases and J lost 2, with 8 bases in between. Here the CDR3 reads CASSPMGNQPQHF. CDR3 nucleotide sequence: TGTGCCAGCAGCCCAATGGGCAATCAGCCCCAGCATTTT. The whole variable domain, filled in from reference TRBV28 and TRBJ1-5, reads DVKVTQSSRYLVKRTGEKVFLECVQDMDHENMFWYRQDPGLGLRLIYFSYDVKMKEKGDIPEGYSVSREKKERFSLILESASTNQTSMYLCASSPMGNQPQHFGDGTRLSIL.